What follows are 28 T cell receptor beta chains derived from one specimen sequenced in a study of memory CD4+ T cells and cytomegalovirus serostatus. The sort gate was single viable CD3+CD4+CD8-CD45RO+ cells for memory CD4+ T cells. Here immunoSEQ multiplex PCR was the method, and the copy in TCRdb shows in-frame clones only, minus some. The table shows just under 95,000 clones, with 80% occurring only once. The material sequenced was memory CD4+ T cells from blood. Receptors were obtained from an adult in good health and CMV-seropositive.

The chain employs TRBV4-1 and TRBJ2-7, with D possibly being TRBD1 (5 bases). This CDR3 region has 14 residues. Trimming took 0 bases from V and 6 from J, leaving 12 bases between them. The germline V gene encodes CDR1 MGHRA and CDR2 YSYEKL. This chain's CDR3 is CASSQDRAGSEQYF. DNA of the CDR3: TGCGCCAGCAGCCAAGATAGGGCAGGGTCCGAGCAGTACTTC.

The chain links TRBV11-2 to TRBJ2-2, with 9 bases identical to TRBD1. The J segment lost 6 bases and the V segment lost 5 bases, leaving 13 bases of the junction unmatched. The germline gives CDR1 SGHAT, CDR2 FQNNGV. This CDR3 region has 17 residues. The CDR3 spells CASSHAGVTGGAGELFF. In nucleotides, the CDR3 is TGTGCCAGCAGCCACGCCGGGGTGACAGGGGGGGCCGGGGAGCTGTTTTTT.

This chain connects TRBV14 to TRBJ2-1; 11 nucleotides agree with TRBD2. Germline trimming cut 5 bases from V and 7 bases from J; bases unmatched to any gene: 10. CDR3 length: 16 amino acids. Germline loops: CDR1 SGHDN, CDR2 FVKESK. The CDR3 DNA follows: TGTGCCAGCAGCGTAGTCGCGGCTAGCGGGAGGAATGAGCAGTTCTTC. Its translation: CASSVVAASGRNEQFF. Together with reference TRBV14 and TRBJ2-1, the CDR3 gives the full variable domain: EAGVTQFPSHSVIEKGQTVTLRCDPISGHDNLYWYRRVMGKEIKFLLHFVKESKQDESGMPNNRFLAERTGGTYSTLKVQPAELEDSGVYFCASSVVAASGRNEQFFGPGTRLTVL.

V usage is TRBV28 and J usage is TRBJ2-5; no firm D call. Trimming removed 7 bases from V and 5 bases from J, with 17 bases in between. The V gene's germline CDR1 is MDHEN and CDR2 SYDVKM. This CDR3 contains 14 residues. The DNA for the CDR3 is TGTGCCAGCAAAGTAGACGTAACCCGGGAGACCCAGTACTTC. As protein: CASKVDVTRETQYF. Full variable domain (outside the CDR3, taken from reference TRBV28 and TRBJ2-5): DVKVTQSSRYLVKRTGEKVFLECVQDMDHENMFWYRQDPGLGLRLIYFSYDVKMKEKGDIPEGYSVSREKKERFSLILESASTNQTSMYLCASKVDVTRETQYFGPGTRLLVL.

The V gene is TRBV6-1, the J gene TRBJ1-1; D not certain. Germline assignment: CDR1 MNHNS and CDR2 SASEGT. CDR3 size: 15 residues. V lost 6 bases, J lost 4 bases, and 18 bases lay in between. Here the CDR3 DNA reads TGTGCCAGCAGCCCAAACCGACGGCCGGTCACTGAAGCTTTCTTT. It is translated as CASSPNRRPVTEAFF.

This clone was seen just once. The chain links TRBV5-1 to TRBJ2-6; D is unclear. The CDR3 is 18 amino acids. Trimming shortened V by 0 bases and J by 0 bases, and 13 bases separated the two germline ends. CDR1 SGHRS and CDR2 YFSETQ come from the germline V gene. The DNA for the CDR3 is TGCGCCAGCAGCTTGGACAGCCTAACAAGCTCTGGGGCCAACGTCCTGACTTTC. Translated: CASSLDSLTSSGANVLTF.

CDR3 sequence: CASSQVGQGGHEQYF. CDR3 coding DNA: TGCGCCAGCAGCCAAGTCGGGCAGGGGGGACACGAGCAGTACTTC. The V gene is TRBV4-1, the J gene TRBJ2-7, with TRBD1 as a possible D gene (7 bases). CDR1 and CDR2 (germline): MGHRA, YSYEKL. CDR3 length: 15 amino acids. Trimming left V 1 base short and J 5 bases short, with 15 bases between.

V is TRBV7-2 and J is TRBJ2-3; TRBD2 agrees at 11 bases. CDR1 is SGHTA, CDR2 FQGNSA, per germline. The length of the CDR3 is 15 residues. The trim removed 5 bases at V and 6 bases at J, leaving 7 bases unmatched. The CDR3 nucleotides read TGTGCCAGCAGCCCCGTAGCGGGAGGGGGGGATACGCAGTATTTT. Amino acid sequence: CASSPVAGGGDTQYF. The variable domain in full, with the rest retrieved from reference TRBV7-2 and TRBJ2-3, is GAGVSQSPSNKVTEKGKDVELRCDPISGHTALYWYRQSLGQGLEFLIYFQGNSAPDKSGLPSDRFSAERTGGSVSTLTIQRTQQEDSAVYLCASSPVAGGGDTQYFGPGTRLTVL.

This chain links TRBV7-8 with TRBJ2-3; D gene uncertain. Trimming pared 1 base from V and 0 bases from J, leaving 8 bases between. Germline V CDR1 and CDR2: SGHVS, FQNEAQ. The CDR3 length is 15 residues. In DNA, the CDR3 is TGTGCCAGCAGCTTAGAGGGCAGGAGCACAGATACGCAGTATTTT. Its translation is CASSLEGRSTDTQYF. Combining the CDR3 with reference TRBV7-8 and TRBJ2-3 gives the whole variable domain GAGVSQSPRYKVAKRGQDVALRCDPISGHVSLFWYQQALGQGPEFLTYFQNEAQLDKSGLPSDRFFAERPEGSVSTLKIQRTQQEDSAVYLCASSLEGRSTDTQYFGPGTRLTVL.

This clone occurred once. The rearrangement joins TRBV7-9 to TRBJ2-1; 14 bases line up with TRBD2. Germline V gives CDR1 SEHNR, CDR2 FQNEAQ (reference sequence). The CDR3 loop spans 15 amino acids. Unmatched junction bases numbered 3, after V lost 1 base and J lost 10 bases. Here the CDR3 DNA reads TGTGCCAGCAGCTTAGGGGGACTAGCGGGAGAAGAGCAGTTCTTC. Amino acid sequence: CASSLGGLAGEEQFF.

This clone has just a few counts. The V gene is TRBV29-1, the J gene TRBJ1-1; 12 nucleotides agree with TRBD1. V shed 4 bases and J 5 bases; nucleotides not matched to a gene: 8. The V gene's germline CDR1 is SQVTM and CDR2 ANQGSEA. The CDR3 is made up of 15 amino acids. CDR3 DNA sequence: TGCAGCGTTGGGGGAGGGACAGGGGGCCGGACTGAAGCTTTCTTT. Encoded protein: CSVGGGTGGRTEAFF.

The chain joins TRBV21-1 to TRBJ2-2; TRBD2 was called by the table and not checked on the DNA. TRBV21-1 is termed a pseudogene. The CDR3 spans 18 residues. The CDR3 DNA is TGTGCCAGCAGCAAATCAAGAGGGGACTATCCGAACACCGGGGAGCTGTTTTTT. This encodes CASSKSRGDYPNTGELFF.

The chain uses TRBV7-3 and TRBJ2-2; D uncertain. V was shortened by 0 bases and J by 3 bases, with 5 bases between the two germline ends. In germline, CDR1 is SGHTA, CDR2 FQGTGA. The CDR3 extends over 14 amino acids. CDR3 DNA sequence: TGTGCCAGCAGCTTAACTAGCCACACCGGGGAGCTGTTTTTT. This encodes CASSLTSHTGELFF. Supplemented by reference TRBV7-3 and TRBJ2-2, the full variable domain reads GAGVSQTPSNKVTEKGKYVELRCDPISGHTALYWYRQSLGQGPEFLIYFQGTGAADDSGLPNDRFFAVRPEGSVSTLKIQRTERGDSAVYLCASSLTSHTGELFFGEGSRLTVL.

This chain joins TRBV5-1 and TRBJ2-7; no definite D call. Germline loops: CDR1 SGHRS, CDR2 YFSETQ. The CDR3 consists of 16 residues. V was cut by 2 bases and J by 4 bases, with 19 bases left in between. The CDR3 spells CASSFMDGQISYEQYF. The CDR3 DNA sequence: TGCGCCAGCAGCTTCATGGACGGCCAAATAAGTTACGAGCAGTACTTC.

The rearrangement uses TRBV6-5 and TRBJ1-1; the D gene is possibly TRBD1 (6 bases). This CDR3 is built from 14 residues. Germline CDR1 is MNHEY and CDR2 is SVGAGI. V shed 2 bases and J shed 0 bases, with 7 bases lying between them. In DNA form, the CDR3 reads TGTGCCAGCAGTTACGACAGGTTGAACACTGAAGCTTTCTTT. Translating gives CASSYDRLNTEAFF.

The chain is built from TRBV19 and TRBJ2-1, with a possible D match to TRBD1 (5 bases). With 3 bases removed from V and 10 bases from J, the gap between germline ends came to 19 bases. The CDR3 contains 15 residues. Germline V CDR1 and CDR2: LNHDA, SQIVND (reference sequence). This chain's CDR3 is CASSIRVGVGREQFF. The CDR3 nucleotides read TGTGCCAGTAGTATCAGGGTAGGAGTTGGGCGCGAGCAGTTCTTC.

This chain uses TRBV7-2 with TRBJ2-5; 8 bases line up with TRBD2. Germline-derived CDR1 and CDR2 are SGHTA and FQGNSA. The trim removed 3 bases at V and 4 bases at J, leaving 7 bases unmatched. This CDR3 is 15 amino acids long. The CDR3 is CASSFLGRASETQYF. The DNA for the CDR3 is TGTGCCAGCAGCTTCCTCGGGAGGGCATCAGAGACCCAGTACTTC. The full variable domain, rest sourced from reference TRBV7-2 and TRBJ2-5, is GAGVSQSPSNKVTEKGKDVELRCDPISGHTALYWYRQSLGQGLEFLIYFQGNSAPDKSGLPSDRFSAERTGGSVSTLTIQRTQQEDSAVYLCASSFLGRASETQYFGPGTRLLVL.

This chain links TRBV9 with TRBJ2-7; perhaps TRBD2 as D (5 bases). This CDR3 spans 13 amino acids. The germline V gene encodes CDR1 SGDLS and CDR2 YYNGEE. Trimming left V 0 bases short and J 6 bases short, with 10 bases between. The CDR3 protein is CASSVGLALEQYF. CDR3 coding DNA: TGTGCCAGCAGCGTAGGTCTAGCACTCGAGCAGTACTTC.

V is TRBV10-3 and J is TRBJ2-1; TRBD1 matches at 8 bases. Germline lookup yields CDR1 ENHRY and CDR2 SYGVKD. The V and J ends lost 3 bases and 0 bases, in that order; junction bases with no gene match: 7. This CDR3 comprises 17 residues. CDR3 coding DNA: TGTGCCATCAGTGACCAGGGACAGGCGAGCTCCTACAATGAGCAGTTCTTC. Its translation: CAISDQGQASSYNEQFF.

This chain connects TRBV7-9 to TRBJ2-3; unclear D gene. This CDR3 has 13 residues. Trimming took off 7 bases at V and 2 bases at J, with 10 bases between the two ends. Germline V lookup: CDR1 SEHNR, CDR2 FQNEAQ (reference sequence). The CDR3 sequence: CASKAMATDTQYF. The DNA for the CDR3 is TGTGCCAGCAAAGCGATGGCCACAGATACGCAGTATTTT. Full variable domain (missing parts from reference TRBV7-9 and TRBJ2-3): DTGVSQNPRHKITKRGQNVTFRCDPISEHNRLYWYRQTLGQGPEFLTYFQNEAQLEKSRLLSDRFSAERPKGSFSTLEIQRTEQGDSAMYLCASKAMATDTQYFGPGTRLTVL.

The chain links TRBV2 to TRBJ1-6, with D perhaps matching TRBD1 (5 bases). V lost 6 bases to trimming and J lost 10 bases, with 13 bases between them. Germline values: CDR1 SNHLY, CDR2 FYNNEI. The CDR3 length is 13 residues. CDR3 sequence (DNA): TGTGCCAGCAGATCGACGGGGGTCTCACCCCTCCACTTT. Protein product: CASRSTGVSPLHF.

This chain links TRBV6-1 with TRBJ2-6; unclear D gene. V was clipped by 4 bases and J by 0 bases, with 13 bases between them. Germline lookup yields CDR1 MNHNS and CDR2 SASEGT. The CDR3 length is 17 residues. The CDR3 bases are TGTGCCAGCAGTGGTCGGCGACACTCCTCTGGGGCCAACGTCCTGACTTTC. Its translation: CASSGRRHSSGANVLTF.

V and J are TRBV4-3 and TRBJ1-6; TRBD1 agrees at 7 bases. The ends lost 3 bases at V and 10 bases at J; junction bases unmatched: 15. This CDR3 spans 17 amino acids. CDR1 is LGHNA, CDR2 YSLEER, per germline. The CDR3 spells CASSQDNGQANVSPLHF. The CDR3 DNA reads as TGCGCCAGCAGCCAGGATAACGGACAGGCGAATGTGTCACCCCTCCACTTT.

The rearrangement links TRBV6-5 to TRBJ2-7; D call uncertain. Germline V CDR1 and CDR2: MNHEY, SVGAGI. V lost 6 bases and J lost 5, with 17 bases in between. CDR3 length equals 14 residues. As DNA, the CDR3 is TGTGCCAGCAGCCCCCACGCACGTCCCCACGAGCAGTACTTC. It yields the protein CASSPHARPHEQYF.

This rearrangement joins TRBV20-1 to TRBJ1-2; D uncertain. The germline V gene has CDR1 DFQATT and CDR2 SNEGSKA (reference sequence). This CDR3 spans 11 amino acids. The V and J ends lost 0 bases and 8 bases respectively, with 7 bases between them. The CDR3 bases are TGCAGTGCTAGAGATTCCGGGGGCTACACCTTC. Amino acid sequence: CSARDSGGYTF.

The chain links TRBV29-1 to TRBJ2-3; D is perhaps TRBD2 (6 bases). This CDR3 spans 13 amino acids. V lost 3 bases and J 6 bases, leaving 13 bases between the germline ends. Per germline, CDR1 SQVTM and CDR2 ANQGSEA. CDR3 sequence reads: CSVEAGRGDTQYF. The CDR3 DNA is TGCAGCGTTGAGGCGGGACGAGGGGATACGCAGTATTTT.

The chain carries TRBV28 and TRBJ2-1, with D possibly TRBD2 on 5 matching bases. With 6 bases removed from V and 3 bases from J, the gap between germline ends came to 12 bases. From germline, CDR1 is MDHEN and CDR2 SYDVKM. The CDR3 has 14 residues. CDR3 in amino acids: CASRMLTSYNEQFF. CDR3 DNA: TGTGCCAGCAGGATGTTAACTAGCTACAATGAGCAGTTCTTC. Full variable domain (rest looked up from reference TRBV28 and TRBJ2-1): DVKVTQSSRYLVKRTGEKVFLECVQDMDHENMFWYRQDPGLGLRLIYFSYDVKMKEKGDIPEGYSVSREKKERFSLILESASTNQTSMYLCASRMLTSYNEQFFGPGTRLTVL.

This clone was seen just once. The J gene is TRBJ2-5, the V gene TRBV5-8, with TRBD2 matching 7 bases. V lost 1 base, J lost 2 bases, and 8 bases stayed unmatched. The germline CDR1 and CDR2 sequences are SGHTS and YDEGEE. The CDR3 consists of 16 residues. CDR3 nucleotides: TGTGCCAGCAGCTTGTGGGGATCCGGGGGGCAAGAGACCCAGTACTTC. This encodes CASSLWGSGGQETQYF.